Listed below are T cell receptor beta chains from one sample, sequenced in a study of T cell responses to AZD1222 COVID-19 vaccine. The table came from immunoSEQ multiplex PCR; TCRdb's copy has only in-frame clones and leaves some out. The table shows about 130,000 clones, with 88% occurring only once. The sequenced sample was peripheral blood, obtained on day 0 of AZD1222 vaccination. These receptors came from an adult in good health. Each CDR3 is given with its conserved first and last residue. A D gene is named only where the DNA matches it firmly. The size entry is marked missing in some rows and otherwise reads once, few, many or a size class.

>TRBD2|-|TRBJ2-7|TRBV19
TGTGCCAGTAGTACCACAACTAGCGGGAGGACCTACGAGCAGTACTTC
CASSTTTSGRTYEQYF
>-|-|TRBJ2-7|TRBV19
TGTGCCAGTAGTGGGAGGACGGGAAGCTACGAGCAGTACTTC
CASSGRTGSYEQYF
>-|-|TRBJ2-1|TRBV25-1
TGTGCCAGCAGTTTCGATGAGCAGTTCTTC
CASSFDEQFF
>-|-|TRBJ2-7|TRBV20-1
TGCAGTGCTAGCAGGGGATACGAGCAGTACTTC
CSASRGYEQYF
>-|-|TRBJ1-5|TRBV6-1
TGTGCCAGCAGTGAGGGTCCTACTAATCAGCCCCAGCATTTT
CASSEGPTNQPQHF
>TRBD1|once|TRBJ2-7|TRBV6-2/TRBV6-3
TGTGCCAGCAGTTACCAACCGGGACAGGGTTACACATACGAGCAGTACTTC
CASSYQPGQGYTYEQYF
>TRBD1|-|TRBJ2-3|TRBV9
TGTGCCAGCAGCGTGACAGGGACAGATACGCAGTATTTT
CASSVTGTDTQYF
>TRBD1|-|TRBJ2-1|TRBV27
TGTGCCAGCAGCTGGGCGGGACAGGGGTTAGGCAATGAGCAGTTCTTC
CASSWAGQGLGNEQFF
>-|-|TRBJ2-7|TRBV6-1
TGTGCCAGCAGTGAAGTGAGAGGGAGTACCTCCTACGAGCAGTACTTC
CASSEVRGSTSYEQYF
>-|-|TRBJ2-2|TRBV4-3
TGCGCCAGCAGCCAGAACGGGGGGCTCGGGGAGCTGTTTTTT
CASSQNGGLGELFF
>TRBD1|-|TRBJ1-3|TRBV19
TGTGCCAGTAACAGGGGTAACTCTGGAAACACCATATATTTT
CASNRGNSGNTIYF
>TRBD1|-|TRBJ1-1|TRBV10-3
TGTGCCATCAGGGCAGGGACAGGGAACACTGAAGCTTTCTTT
CAIRAGTGNTEAFF